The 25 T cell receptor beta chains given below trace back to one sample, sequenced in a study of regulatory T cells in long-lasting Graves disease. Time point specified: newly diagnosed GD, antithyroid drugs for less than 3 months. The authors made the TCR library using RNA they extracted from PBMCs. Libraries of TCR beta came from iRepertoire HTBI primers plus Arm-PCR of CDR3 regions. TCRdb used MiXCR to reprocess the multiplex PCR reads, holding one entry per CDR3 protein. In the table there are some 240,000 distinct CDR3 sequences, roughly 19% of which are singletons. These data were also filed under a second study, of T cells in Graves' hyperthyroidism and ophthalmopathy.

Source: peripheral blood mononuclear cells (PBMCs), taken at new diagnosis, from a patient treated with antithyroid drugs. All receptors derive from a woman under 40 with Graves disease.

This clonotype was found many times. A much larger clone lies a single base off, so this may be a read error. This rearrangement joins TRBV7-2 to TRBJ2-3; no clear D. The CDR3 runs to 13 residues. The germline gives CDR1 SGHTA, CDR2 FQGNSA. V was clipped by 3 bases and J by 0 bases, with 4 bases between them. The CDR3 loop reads CASSFDSTDTQYF. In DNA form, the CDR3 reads TGTGCCAGCAGCTTCGACAGCACAGATACGCAGTATTTT.

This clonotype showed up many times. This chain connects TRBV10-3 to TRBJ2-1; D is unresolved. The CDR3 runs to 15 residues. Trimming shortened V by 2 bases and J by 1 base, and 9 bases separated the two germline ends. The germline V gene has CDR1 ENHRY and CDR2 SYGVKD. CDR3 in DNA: TGTGCCATCAGTGAGCCGGCCAGGTCCTACAATGAGCAGTTCTTC. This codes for CAISEPARSYNEQFF.

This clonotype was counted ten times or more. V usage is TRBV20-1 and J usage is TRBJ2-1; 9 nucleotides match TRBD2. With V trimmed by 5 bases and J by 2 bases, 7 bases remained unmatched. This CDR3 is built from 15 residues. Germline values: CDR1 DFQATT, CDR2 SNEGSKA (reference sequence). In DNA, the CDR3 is TGCAGTGCTGGCTTAGCGGGAGTGGCCTACAATGAGCAGTTCTTC. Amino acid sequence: CSAGLAGVAYNEQFF.

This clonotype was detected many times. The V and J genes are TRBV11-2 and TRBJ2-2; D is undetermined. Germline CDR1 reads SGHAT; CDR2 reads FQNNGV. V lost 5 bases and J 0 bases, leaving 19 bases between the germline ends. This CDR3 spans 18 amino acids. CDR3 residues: CASSLRFETSPNTGELFF. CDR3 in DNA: TGTGCCAGCAGCCTCCGTTTTGAGACCAGTCCGAACACCGGGGAGCTGTTTTTT.

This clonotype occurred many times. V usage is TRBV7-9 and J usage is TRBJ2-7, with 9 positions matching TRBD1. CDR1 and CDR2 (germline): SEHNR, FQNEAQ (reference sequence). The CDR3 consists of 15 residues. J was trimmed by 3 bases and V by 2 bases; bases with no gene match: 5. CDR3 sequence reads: CASSLPGQGHYEQYF. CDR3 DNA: TGTGCCAGCAGCTTACCCGGACAGGGGCACTACGAGCAGTACTTC.

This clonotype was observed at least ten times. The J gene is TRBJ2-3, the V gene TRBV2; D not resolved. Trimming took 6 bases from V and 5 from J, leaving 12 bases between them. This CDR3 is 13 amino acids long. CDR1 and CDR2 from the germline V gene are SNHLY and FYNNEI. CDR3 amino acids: CASRAPGGDTQYF. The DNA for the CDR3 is TGTGCCAGCAGAGCTCCAGGTGGAGATACGCAGTATTTT.

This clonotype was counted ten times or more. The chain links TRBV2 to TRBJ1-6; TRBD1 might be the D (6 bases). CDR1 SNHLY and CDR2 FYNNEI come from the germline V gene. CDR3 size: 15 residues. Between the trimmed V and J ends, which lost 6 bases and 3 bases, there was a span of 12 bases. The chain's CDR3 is CASRWTENYNSPLHF. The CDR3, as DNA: TGTGCCAGCAGATGGACAGAGAACTATAATTCACCCCTCCACTTT.

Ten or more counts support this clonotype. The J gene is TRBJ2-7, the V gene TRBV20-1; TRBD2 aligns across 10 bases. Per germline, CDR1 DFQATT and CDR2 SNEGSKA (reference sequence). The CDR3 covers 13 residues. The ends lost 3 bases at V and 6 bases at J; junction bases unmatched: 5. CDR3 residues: CSASVLAGAEQYF. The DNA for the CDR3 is TGCAGTGCTAGTGTGCTAGCGGGGGCCGAGCAGTACTTC.

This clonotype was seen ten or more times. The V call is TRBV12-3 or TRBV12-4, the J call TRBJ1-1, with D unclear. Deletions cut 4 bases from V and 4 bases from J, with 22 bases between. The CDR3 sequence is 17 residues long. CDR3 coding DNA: TGTGCCAGCAGTTCCAGTCTTTATCCGGTCGGGAGCACTGAAGCTTTCTTT. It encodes CASSSSLYPVGSTEAFF.

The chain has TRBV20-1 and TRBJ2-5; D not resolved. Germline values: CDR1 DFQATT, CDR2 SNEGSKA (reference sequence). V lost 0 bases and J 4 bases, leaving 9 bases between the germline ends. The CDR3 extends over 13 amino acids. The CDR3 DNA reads TGCAGTGCTAGAGATCTAAAAACAGAGACCCAGTACTTC. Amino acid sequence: CSARDLKTETQYF.

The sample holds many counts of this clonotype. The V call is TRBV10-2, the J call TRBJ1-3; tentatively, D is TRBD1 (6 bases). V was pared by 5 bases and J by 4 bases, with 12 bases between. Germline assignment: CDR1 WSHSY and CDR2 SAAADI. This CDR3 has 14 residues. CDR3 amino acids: CASSRAGEGNTIYF. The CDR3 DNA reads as TGCGCCAGCAGTCGGGCAGGGGAGGGAAACACCATATATTTT.

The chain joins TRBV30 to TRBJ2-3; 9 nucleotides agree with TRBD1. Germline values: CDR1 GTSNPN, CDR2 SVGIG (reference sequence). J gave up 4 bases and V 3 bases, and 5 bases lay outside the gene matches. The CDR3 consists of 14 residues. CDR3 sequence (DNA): TGTGCCTGGAGAAGAACAGGGGGCGCAGATACGCAGTATTTT. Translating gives CAWRRTGGADTQYF.

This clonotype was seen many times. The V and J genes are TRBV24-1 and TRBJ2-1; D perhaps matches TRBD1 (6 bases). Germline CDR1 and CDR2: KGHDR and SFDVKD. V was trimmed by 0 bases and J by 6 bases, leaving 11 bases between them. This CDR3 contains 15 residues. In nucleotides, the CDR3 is TGTGCCACCAGTGATTTGCTTGGGGGCGGCAATGAGCAGTTCTTC. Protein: CATSDLLGGGNEQFF.

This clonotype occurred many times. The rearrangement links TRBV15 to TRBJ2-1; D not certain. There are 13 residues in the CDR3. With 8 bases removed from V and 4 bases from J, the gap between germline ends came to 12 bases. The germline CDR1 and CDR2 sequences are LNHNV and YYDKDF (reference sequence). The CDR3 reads CATSIGVYNEQFF. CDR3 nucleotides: TGTGCCACCTCGATTGGGGTTTACAATGAGCAGTTCTTC.

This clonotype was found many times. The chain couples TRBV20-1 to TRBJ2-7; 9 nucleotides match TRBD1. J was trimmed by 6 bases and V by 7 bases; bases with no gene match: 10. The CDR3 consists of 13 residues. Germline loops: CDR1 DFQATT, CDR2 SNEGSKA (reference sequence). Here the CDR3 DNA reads TGCAGTGTCAGGGACAGGGCTCGGCTCGAGCAGTACTTC. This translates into CSVRDRARLEQYF.

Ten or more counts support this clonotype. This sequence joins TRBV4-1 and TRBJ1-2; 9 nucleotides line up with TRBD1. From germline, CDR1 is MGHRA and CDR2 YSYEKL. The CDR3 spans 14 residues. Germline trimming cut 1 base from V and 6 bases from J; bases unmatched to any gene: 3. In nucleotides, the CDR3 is TGCGCCAGCAGCCAAGGGGACAGGGAGAATGGCTACACCTTC. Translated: CASSQGDRENGYTF.

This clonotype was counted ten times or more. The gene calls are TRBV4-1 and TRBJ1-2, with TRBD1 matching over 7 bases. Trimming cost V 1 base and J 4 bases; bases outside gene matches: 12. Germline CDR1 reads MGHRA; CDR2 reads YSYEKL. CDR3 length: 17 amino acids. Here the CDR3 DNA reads TGCGCCAGCAGCCAAGGCCCAGGGACAGCCCCTAGCTATGGCTACACCTTC. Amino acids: CASSQGPGTAPSYGYTF.

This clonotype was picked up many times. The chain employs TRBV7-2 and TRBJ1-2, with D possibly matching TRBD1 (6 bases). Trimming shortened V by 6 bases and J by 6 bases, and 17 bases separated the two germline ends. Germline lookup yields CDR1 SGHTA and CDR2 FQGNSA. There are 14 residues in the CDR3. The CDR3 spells CASRLSGAYDGYTF. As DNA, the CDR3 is TGTGCCAGCAGACTGTCAGGGGCGTATGATGGCTACACCTTC.

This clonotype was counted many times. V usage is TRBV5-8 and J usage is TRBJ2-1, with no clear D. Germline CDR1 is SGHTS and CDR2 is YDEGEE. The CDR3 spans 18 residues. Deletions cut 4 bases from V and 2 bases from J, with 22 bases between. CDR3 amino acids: CASSGYRTEGGTYNEQFF. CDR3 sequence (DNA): TGTGCCAGCAGCGGATATCGGACGGAAGGCGGTACCTACAATGAGCAGTTCTTC.

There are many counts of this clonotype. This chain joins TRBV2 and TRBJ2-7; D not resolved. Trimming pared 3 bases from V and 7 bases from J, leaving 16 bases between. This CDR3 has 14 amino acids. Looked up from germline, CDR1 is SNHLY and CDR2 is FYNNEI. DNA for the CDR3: TGTGCCAGCAGTGAGTCTCCAGGTGCCTGGGAGCAGTACTTC. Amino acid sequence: CASSESPGAWEQYF. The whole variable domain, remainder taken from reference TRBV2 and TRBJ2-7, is EPEVTQTPSHQVTQMGQEVILRCVPISNHLYFYWYRQILGQKVEFLVSFYNNEISEKSEIFDDQFSVERPDGSNFTLKIRSTKLEDSAMYFCASSESPGAWEQYFGPGTRLTVT.

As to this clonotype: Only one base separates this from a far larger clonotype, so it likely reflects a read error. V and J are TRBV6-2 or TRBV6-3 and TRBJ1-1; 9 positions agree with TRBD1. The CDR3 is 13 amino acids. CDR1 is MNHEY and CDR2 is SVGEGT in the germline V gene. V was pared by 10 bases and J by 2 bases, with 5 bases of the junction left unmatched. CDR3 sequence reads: CATKGQGNTEAFF. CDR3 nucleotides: TGTGCCACCAAGGGACAGGGCAACACTGAAGCTTTCTTT.

CDR3 protein: CASSYSKGTAYYEQYF. In DNA form, the CDR3 reads TGTGCCAGCAGTTACTCGAAAGGGACAGCCTACTACGAGCAGTACTTC. The rearrangement links TRBV6-5 to TRBJ2-7; 7 bases fit TRBD1. The CDR3 is made up of 16 amino acids. CDR1 is MNHEY and CDR2 is SVGAGI in the germline V gene. Trimming at V came to 0 bases and at J to 3 bases, leaving 8 bases not matched to a gene.

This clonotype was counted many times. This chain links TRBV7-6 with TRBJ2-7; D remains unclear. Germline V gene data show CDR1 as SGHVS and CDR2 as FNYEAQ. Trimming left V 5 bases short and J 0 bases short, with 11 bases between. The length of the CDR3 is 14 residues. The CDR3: CASSQRSNSYEQYF. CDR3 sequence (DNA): TGTGCCAGCAGCCAGCGTAGTAACTCCTACGAGCAGTACTTC.

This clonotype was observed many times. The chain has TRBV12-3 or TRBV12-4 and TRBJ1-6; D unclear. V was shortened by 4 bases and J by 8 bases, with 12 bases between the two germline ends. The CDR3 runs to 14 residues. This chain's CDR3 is CASSWGALYSPLHF. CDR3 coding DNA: TGTGCCAGCAGTTGGGGAGCCCTATATTCACCCCTCCACTTT.

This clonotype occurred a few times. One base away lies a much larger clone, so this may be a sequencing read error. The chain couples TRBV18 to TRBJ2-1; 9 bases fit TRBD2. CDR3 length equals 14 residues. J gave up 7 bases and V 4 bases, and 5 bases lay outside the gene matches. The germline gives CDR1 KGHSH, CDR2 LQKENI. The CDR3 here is CASSRGSGRNEQFF. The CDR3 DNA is TGTGCCAGCTCACGCGGAAGCGGGAGGAATGAGCAGTTCTTC.